This is a list of T cell receptor beta chains from one sample in a study of blood T cell repertoires in COVID-19. Assay used: immunoSEQ multiplex PCR; TCRdb lists only in-frame clones, some missing. The data hold some 190,000 clones, with 75% to 85% observed a single time. The source material was peripheral blood. These receptors all come from a woman aged 40 to 49 with COVID-19, enrolled during active disease. Both conserved end residues are part of each CDR3. Fields, in order: CDR3 DNA, CDR3 protein, clone size, D gene, V gene, J gene. D genes are given only for firm matches. Clone size is shown for a subset of rows, as once, few, many or a class of expanded clone.

CDR3 DNA: TGTGCCAGCAGTGAAAGAGACGGGAGGACTGAAGCTTTCTTT
CDR3 protein: CASSERDGRTEAFF
clone size: -
D gene: -
V gene: TRBV6-1
J gene: TRBJ1-1

CDR3 DNA: TGTGCCAGTAGTAGACAGGGGTTTGGTCAGCCCCAGCATTTT
CDR3 protein: CASSRQGFGQPQHF
clone size: many
D gene: TRBD1
V gene: TRBV19
J gene: TRBJ1-5

CDR3 DNA: TGTGCCAGCAGTTTGAGGGAGGGGTCCGGGGAGCTGTTTTTT
CDR3 protein: CASSLREGSGELFF
clone size: -
D gene: TRBD2
V gene: TRBV6-5
J gene: TRBJ2-2

CDR3 DNA: TGTGCCTGGAGTGTGGGCACTGGCACAGATACGCAGTATTTT
CDR3 protein: CAWSVGTGTDTQYF
clone size: once
D gene: -
V gene: TRBV30
J gene: TRBJ2-3

CDR3 DNA: TGTGCCAGCAGCTTTGGGACTAGCGGAGGGGAGACCCAGTACTTC
CDR3 protein: CASSFGTSGGETQYF
clone size: -
D gene: TRBD2
V gene: TRBV9
J gene: TRBJ2-5

CDR3 DNA: TGTGCCAGCAGCCAGCGACGCGAGGGGCGGGACAGTCTCAAAGAGACCCAGTACTTC
CDR3 protein: CASSQRREGRDSLKETQYF
clone size: -
D gene: -
V gene: TRBV3-1/TRBV3-2
J gene: TRBJ2-5

CDR3 DNA: TGTGCCAGTAGTATGGCTAGCGGCACAGATACGCAGTATTTT
CDR3 protein: CASSMASGTDTQYF
clone size: -
D gene: -
V gene: TRBV19
J gene: TRBJ2-3

CDR3 DNA: TGTGCCAGCAATCGACAGGGCCTGGTGACGGTGAGTGGCTACACCTTC
CDR3 protein: CASNRQGLVTVSGYTF
clone size: -
D gene: TRBD1
V gene: TRBV28
J gene: TRBJ1-2

CDR3 DNA: TGTGCTAGCAGCCCACAAAACACCGGGGAGCTGTTTTTT
CDR3 protein: CASSPQNTGELFF
clone size: -
D gene: -
V gene: TRBV7-7
J gene: TRBJ2-2

CDR3 DNA: TGCGCCAGCAGCCAAGCCACGGGAGGCGGTGAAGCTTTCTTT
CDR3 protein: CASSQATGGGEAFF
clone size: -
D gene: -
V gene: TRBV4-1
J gene: TRBJ1-1

CDR3 DNA: TGTGCCAGCGCGGGGAGTAACACTGAAGCTTTCTTT
CDR3 protein: CASAGSNTEAFF
clone size: -
D gene: -
V gene: TRBV7-9
J gene: TRBJ1-1